This TCR beta chain was sequenced in a study of CD8 T cells in ankylosing spondylitis. One entry per CDR3 protein results from TCRdb running MiXCR on the 5' RACE reads. The table has just under 350,000 distinct CDR3 sequences, approximately 15% seen once. This clonotype occurred many times. The antigen is undetermined. The germline gene is not matched at one end of the junction; a read error may be the cause. Study findings and constraints: Apparently characteristic of ankylosing spondylitis blood was a TCR beta motif (fewer than 10 highly homologous variants). Matched synovial fluid from ankylosing spondylitis patients was reported to be enriched for disease-linked clones.

The CDR3 spans 14 residues. The sample taken for sequencing was blood, either unsorted or a sorted T cell fraction (not recorded which). The V call is TRBV12-3 or TRBV12-4, the J call TRBJ1-1; D gene unclear. This clonotype was obtained from a male donor with ankylosing spondylitis or in good health (not recorded which). This CDR3 is CASSLGRRNTEAFF. The CDR3 DNA follows: TGTGCCAGCAGCTTAGGGCGCAGGAACACTGAAGCTTTCTTT.